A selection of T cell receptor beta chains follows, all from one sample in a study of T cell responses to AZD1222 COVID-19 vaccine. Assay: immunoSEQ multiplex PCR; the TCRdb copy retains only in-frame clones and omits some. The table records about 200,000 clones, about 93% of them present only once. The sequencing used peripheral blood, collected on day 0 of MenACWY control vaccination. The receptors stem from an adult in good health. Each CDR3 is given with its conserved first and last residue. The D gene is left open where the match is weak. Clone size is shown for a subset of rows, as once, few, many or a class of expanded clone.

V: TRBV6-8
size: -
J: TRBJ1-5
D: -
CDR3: CASSYPLRAGNQPQHF
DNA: TGTGCCAGCAGTTACCCCCTGAGGGCTGGAAATCAGCCCCAGCATTTT

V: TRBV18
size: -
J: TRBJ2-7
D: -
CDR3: CASSPPGGGYEQYF
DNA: TGTGCCAGCTCACCACCGGGAGGGGGCTACGAGCAGTACTTC

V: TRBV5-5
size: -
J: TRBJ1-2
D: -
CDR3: CASTSVPRNLEIYGYTF
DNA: TGTGCCAGCACCTCCGTCCCCAGAAACCTCGAAATCTATGGCTACACCTTC

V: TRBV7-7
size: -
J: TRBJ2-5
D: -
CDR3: CASSPDRETQYF
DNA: TGTGCCAGCAGTCCTGATCGAGAGACCCAGTACTTC

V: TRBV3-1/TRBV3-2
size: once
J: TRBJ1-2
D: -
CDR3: CASSQGGAGYGYTF
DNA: TGTGCCAGCAGCCAGGGGGGCGCGGGGTATGGCTACACCTTC

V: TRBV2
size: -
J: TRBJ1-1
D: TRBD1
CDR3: CASTRTGRNTEAFF
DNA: TGTGCCAGCACAAGGACAGGCCGGAACACTGAAGCTTTCTTT

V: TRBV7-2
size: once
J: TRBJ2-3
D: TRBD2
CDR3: CASSLVAGGPADTQYF
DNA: TGTGCCAGCAGCTTAGTGGCGGGGGGGCCCGCAGATACGCAGTATTTT

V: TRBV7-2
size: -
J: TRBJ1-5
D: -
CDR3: CASRSFGDQPQHF
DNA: TGTGCCAGCAGGTCCTTCGGGGATCAGCCCCAGCATTTT

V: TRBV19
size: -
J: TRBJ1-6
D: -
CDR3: CASSILDNSPLHF
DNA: TGTGCCAGTAGTATCCTGGATAATTCACCCCTCCACTTT

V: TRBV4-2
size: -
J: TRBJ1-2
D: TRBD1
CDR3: CASSQVGQGASNYGYTF
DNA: TGTGCCAGCAGCCAAGTTGGACAGGGGGCGTCTAACTATGGCTACACCTTC

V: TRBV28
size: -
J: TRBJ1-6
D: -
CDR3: CASSFITGSYNSPLHF
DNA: TGTGCCAGCAGTTTTATAACGGGCTCCTATAATTCACCCCTCCACTTT

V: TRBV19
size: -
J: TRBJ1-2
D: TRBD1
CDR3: CASSKPDRGLGYTF
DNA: TGTGCCAGTAGTAAGCCCGACAGGGGGCTTGGCTACACCTTC

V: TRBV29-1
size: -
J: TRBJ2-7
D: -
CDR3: CSVPSGAGATYEQYF
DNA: TGCAGCGTACCCTCAGGGGCAGGGGCCACCTACGAGCAGTACTTC

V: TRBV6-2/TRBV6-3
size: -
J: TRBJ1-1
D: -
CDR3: CASSRPPNTEAFF
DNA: TGTGCCAGCAGCCGCCCACCCAACACTGAAGCTTTCTTT

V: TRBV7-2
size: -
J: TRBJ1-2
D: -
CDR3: CASSLADRPNYGYTF
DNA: TGTGCCAGCAGCTTGGCGGACAGACCTAACTATGGCTACACCTTC

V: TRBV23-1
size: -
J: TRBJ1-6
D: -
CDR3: CASSHSPSANSYNSPLHF
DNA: TGCGCCAGCAGTCATTCACCCTCCGCAAACTCCTATAATTCACCCCTCCACTTT

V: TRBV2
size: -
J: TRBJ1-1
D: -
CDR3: CASSTGLRNTEAFF
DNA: TGTGCCAGCAGCACGGGACTCCGGAACACTGAAGCTTTCTTT

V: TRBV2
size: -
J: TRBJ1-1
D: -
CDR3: CASSDSYTEAFF
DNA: TGTGCCAGCTCCGACAGCTACACTGAAGCTTTCTTT

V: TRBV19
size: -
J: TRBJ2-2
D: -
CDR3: CASSMVRGIHGELFF
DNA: TGTGCCAGTAGTATGGTCCGCGGGATACACGGGGAGCTGTTTTTT

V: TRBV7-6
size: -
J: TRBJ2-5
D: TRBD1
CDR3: CASSLTRTGTETQYF
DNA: TGTGCCAGCAGCTTGACTAGGACAGGGACAGAGACCCAGTACTTC

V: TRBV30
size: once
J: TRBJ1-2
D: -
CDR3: CAWSRDKGYGYTF
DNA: TGTGCCTGGAGTAGGGACAAGGGTTATGGCTACACCTTC

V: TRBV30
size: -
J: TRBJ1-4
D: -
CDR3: CAWSVSETSEKLFF
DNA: TGTGCCTGGAGTGTTAGTGAGACCTCTGAAAAACTGTTTTTT

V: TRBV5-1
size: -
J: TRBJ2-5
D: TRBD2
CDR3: CASSWAGTSGQETQYF
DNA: TGCGCCAGCAGTTGGGCCGGGACTAGCGGACAAGAGACCCAGTACTTC

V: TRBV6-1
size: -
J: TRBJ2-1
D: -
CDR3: CASSEGSDPRNEQFF
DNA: TGTGCCAGCAGTGAGGGGAGCGATCCCCGCAATGAGCAGTTCTTC

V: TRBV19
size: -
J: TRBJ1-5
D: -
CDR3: CASSIRGGSHQPQHF
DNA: TGTGCCAGTAGTATAAGAGGCGGCAGTCATCAGCCCCAGCATTTT

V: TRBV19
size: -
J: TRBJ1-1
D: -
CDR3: CASSIKGGLNTEAFF
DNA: TGTGCCAGTAGTATAAAAGGGGGGTTGAACACTGAAGCTTTCTTT

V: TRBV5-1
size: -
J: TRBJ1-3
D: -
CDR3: CASSPTTGGNTIYF
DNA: TGCGCCAGCAGCCCGACGACCGGGGGAAACACCATATATTTT

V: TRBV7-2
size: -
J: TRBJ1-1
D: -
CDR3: CASSLWENTEAFF
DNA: TGTGCCAGCAGCTTATGGGAGAACACTGAAGCTTTCTTT

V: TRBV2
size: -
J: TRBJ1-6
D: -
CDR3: CASSEAYGGVYNSPLHF
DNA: TGTGCCAGCAGCGAAGCATATGGGGGCGTGTATAATTCACCCCTCCACTTT

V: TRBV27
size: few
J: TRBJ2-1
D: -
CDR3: CASSFGVVNEQFF
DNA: TGTGCCAGCAGTTTTGGGGTTGTCAATGAGCAGTTCTTC

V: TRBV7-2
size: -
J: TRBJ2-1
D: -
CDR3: CASSLSRVVDEQFF
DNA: TGTGCCAGCAGCTTAAGCAGGGTTGTCGATGAGCAGTTCTTC

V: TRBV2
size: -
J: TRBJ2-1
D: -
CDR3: CASRGTGTLYNEQFF
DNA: TGTGCCAGCAGGGGAACCGGGACACTTTACAATGAGCAGTTCTTC

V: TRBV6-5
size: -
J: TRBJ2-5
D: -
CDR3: CASSYGGAVQETQYF
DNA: TGTGCCAGCAGTTACGGTGGGGCCGTCCAAGAGACCCAGTACTTC

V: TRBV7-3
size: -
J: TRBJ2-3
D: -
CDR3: CASSFDRFTDTQYF
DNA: TGTGCCAGCAGCTTTGACAGATTCACAGATACGCAGTATTTT

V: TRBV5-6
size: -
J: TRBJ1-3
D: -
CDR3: CASSFRGSSGNTIYF
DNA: TGTGCCAGCAGCTTCCGGGGAAGCTCTGGAAACACCATATATTTT

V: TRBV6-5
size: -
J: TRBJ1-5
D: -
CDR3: CASSRKGNQPQHF
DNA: TGTGCCAGCAGTCGCAAGGGCAATCAGCCCCAGCATTTT